This T cell receptor (beta chain) appears in the sequencing data of a study of T cells after yellow fever vaccination. Study-wide points: Reappearing after the booster were most of the clones from primary vaccination (less than 97% CD4, around 90% CD8). Overall, a small share of clonotypes was seen in both CD4 and CD8 compartments. Any FACS-sorted repertoire could hold abundant clonotypes that contaminate it from the bulk population.

Production of TCR cDNA was by 5'RACE template switching, which also added a universal primer site and UMIs. TCRdb fed the 5' RACE reads into MiXCR, producing one record per CDR3 protein. The sample records under 600,000 distinct CDR3 sequences, 20% to 25% being singletons. The CDR3 totals 16 residues. Per germline, CDR1 DFQATT and CDR2 SNEGSKA (reference sequence). Trimming took 3 bases from V and 1 from J, leaving 19 bases between them. This clonotype occurred a few times. Antigen unknown. The clonotype was recovered from a man in his late teens or twenties who received the YFV17D yellow fever vaccine. Sequenced here: PBMCs, sampled less than 25 days after the first yellow fever vaccination. The chain recombines TRBV20-1 with TRBJ2-7; D gene unclear. The DNA for the CDR3 is TGCAGTGCTAGTCACAGTAAGTCTTATCGGTCCTACGAGCAGTACTTC. Its translation: CSASHSKSYRSYEQYF.